This passage covers 17 T cell receptor beta chains from one sample sequenced in a study of blood T cells in healthy people across ages (dated by TCRdb to the mid-2010s). The library was generated by 5' RACE. For sequencing, an Illumina HiSeq 2500 was employed. A second PCR of roughly 7 to 11 cycles was performed with a sample-barcoded 5' primer and a J-beta primer mix. TCRdb's own reprocessing of the public reads used fastp at Q25 and MiXCR and kept productive beta chains. Merged by CDR3 protein, the rows form single entries marked with the most common genes and DNA. A total of 550,000 to 700,000 distinct CDR3 sequences appear in this sample, approximately 27% of them only once. The ten largest clonotypes hold under 20% of the sample. What was sequenced was blood. The receptors here all came from a woman in her sixties or seventies in good health.

This clonotype was observed a handful of times. The chain links TRBV28 to TRBJ1-4; 9 nucleotides match TRBD1. CDR1 is MDHEN and CDR2 is SYDVKM in the germline V gene. The V and J ends lost 5 bases and 11 bases, in that order; junction bases with no gene match: 12. This CDR3 region has 15 residues. CDR3 sequence (DNA): TGTGCCAGCAGTCCCCCGGACAGGGGACGGGGTAAACTGTTTTTT. It codes for CASSPPDRGRGKLFF. The whole variable domain, filled in from reference TRBV28 and TRBJ1-4, reads DVKVTQSSRYLVKRTGEKVFLECVQDMDHENMFWYRQDPGLGLRLIYFSYDVKMKEKGDIPEGYSVSREKKERFSLILESASTNQTSMYLCASSPPDRGRGKLFFGSGTQLSVL.

This clonotype was observed a handful of times. The chain carries TRBV20-1 and TRBJ2-1; TRBD2 matches 13 bases. The J call may be incorrect, as the DNA end agrees better with TRBJ2-5. Germline V gene data show CDR1 as DFQATT and CDR2 as SNEGSKA (reference sequence). The CDR3 consists of 15 residues. CDR3: CSARLAGGPPGPQYF. In DNA, the CDR3 is TGCAGTGCCAGACTAGCGGGGGGCCCACCGGGTCCCCAGTACTTC.

This clonotype was counted only a few times. The chain employs TRBV30 and TRBJ2-7; tentative D call: TRBD1 (8 bases). Trimming shortened V by 1 base and J by 5 bases, and 24 bases separated the two germline ends. The CDR3 runs 17 residues. From germline, CDR1 is GTSNPN and CDR2 SVGIG (reference sequence). CDR3 amino acids: CAWSEGGRDRSDDEQYF. CDR3 in DNA: TGTGCCTGGAGTGAAGGTGGGAGGGACAGGTCTGACGACGAGCAGTACTTC.

This chain connects TRBV28 to TRBJ2-3; 11 nucleotides match TRBD2. V was clipped by 5 bases and J by 7 bases; unmatched bases: 11. CDR3 length: 16 amino acids. From germline, CDR1 is MDHEN and CDR2 SYDVKM. This CDR3 is CASSSPGTSGEHTQYF. The DNA of the CDR3 is TGTGCCAGCAGTAGCCCCGGGACTAGCGGAGAGCATACGCAGTATTTT.

The V gene is TRBV7-6, the J gene TRBJ2-7; D call uncertain. Germline CDR1 is SGHVS and CDR2 is FNYEAQ. Trimming removed 5 bases from V and 6 bases from J, with 14 bases in between. The CDR3 is 13 amino acids. The CDR3 loop is CASSPRTMVEQYF. CDR3 nucleotides: TGTGCCAGCAGCCCCCGAACGATGGTCGAGCAGTACTTC.

The chain recombines TRBV5-1 with TRBJ1-2; D is unresolved. The CDR3 has 13 residues. In germline, CDR1 is SGHRS, CDR2 YFSETQ. The V gene lost 2 bases and the J gene lost 9 bases, with 14 bases spanning the gap. The CDR3 here is CASSFVVGQSYTF. CDR3 nucleotide sequence: TGCGCCAGCAGCTTTGTGGTCGGGCAGAGCTACACCTTC.

There are a few counts of this clonotype. The genes are TRBV5-1 and TRBJ2-5, with 13 bases fitting TRBD2. The CDR3 sequence is 16 residues long. Germline-derived CDR1 and CDR2 are SGHRS and YFSETQ. J lost 3 bases, V lost 6 bases, and 8 bases had no gene match. CDR3 DNA: TGCGCCAGCAAACCCGGGACTAGCGGGGTTAAAGAGACCCAGTACTTC. This codes for CASKPGTSGVKETQYF.

The chain is built from TRBV10-3 and TRBJ2-7; 7 bases are shared with TRBD1. The junction had 11 bases not matched to a gene; V was cut back by 6 bases and J by 6 bases. The CDR3 is 14 amino acids. CDR1 is ENHRY, CDR2 SYGVKD, per germline. This chain's CDR3 is CAIRPSRGSGEQYF. The CDR3 DNA follows: TGTGCCATCAGGCCGAGCAGGGGGTCCGGCGAGCAGTACTTC.

In the case of this clonotype: The junction does not match germline at one end; this may be a read error. The chain joins TRBV28 to TRBJ1-5, with a weak D call TRBD1 (6 bases). The CDR3 totals 17 residues. Germline V gene sequence: CDR1 MDHEN, CDR2 SYDVKM. CDR3 residues: CASHSSEGGNSNQPQHF. The CDR3 DNA is TGCGCCAGCCACTCAAGCGAAGGGGGGAATAGCAATCAGCCCCAGCATTTT.

This clonotype was detected only a few times. This rearrangement joins TRBV19 to TRBJ2-1; 10 bases are a match to TRBD2. This CDR3 spans 16 amino acids. Germline CDR1 and CDR2: LNHDA and SQIVND (reference sequence). J was trimmed by 7 bases and V by 3 bases; bases with no gene match: 9. The CDR3 loop reads CASSMGLSSGGNEQFF. The CDR3 bases are TGTGCCAGTAGTATGGGCCTGTCTAGCGGGGGAAATGAGCAGTTCTTC.

This clonotype was counted between two and nine times. The chain is built from TRBV28 and TRBJ2-1; no reliable D call. TRBJ2-7 explains the end of the DNA better; the J call may be wrong. The CDR3 has 13 residues. The germline V gene encodes CDR1 MDHEN and CDR2 SYDVKM. The CDR3 DNA reads TGTGCCAGCAGTGGAAGGATCTCCTACGAGCAGTACTTC. Protein sequence: CASSGRISYEQYF.

The chain links TRBV10-3 to TRBJ2-7, with a weak D call TRBD1 (5 bases). The CDR3 totals 13 residues. Trimming took off 5 bases at V and 7 bases at J, with 15 bases between the two ends. The germline V gene encodes CDR1 ENHRY and CDR2 SYGVKD. CDR3 residues: CAISLEGVWEQYF. DNA for the CDR3: TGTGCCATCAGTCTAGAAGGGGTGTGGGAGCAGTACTTC.

This clonotype came up a few times. The CDR3 carries no conserved terminal phenylalanine or tryptophan, so it likely arises from a read error. The DNA is omitted, as the CDR3 cannot be located on it reliably, and the CDR3 follows TCRdb's listing. The V gene is TRBV12-3 or TRBV12-4, the J gene TRBJ1-1. Including both end residues, the CDR3 is 13 amino acids long. CDR3 region: CASSLAETSRISL.

This chain links TRBV6-5 with TRBJ1-2; D gene uncertain. Germline V CDR1 and CDR2: MNHEY, SVGAGI. Trimming left V 5 bases short and J 1 base short, with 8 bases between. This CDR3 comprises 13 residues. The CDR3: CASSRWNNYGYTF. In DNA, the CDR3 is TGTGCCAGCAGTCGGTGGAATAACTATGGCTACACCTTC.

This rearrangement joins TRBV7-3 to TRBJ2-1; the D gene is possibly TRBD1 (5 bases). The CDR3 extends over 13 amino acids. CDR1 and CDR2 (germline): SGHTA, FQGTGA. Trimming took 5 bases from V and 6 from J, leaving 11 bases between them. The DNA of the CDR3 is TGTGCCAGCAGCATAGGGGTGGGCAATGAGCAGTTCTTC. This encodes CASSIGVGNEQFF. Filled out from reference TRBV7-3 and TRBJ2-1, the complete variable domain reads GAGVSQTPSNKVTEKGKYVELRCDPISGHTALYWYRQSLGQGPEFLIYFQGTGAADDSGLPNDRFFAVRPEGSVSTLKIQRTERGDSAVYLCASSIGVGNEQFFGPGTRLTVL.

The chain links TRBV20-1 to TRBJ1-5; D remains ambiguous. Deletions cut 3 bases from V and 0 bases from J, with 9 bases between. CDR1 is DFQATT, CDR2 SNEGSKA, per germline (reference sequence). This CDR3 has 14 residues. The CDR3 region has the DNA TGCAGTGCTAGCAAACACTATAGCAATCAGCCCCAGCATTTT. Protein product: CSASKHYSNQPQHF.

There are a few counts of this clonotype. V gene TRBV7-9 combines with J gene TRBJ1-2, with TRBD1 matching over 10 bases. Trimming removed 5 bases from V and 4 bases from J; junction bases left unmatched: 7. This CDR3 comprises 15 residues. CDR1 is SEHNR, CDR2 FQNEAQ, per germline (reference sequence). CDR3 residues: CASSPGQGTIYGYTF. The CDR3 DNA reads TGTGCCAGCAGCCCGGGACAGGGGACCATCTATGGCTACACCTTC.